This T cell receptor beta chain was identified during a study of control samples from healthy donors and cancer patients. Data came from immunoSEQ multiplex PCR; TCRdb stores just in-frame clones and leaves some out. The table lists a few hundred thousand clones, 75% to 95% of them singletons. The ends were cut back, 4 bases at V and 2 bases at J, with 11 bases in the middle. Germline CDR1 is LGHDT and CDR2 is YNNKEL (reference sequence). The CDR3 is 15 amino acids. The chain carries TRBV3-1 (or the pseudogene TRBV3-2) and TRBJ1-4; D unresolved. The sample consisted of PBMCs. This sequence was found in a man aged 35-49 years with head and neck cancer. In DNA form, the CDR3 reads TGTGCCAGCAGCCCCATGGACCAGACTAATGAAAAACTGTTTTTT. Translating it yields CASSPMDQTNEKLFF.